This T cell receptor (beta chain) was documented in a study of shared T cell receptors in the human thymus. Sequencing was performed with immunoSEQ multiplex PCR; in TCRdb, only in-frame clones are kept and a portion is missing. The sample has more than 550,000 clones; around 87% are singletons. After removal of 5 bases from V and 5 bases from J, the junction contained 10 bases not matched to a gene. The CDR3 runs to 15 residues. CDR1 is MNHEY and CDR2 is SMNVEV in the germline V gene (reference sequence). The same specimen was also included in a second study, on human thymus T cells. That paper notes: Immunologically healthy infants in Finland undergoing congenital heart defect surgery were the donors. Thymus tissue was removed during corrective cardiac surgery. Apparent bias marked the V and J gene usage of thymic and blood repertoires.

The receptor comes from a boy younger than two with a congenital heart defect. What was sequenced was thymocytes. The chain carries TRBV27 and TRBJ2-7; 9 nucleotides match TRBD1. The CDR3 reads CASSPRGQGKDEQYF. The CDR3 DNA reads TGTGCCAGCAGTCCTCGGGGACAGGGAAAGGACGAGCAGTACTTC.